This T cell receptor (beta chain) was observed in a study of blood T cell repertoires in COVID-19. Study details: Sources were T cells, B-cell-depleted T cells, or PBMCs; the material itself was cDNA or gDNA.

Germline loops: CDR1 SGHNT, CDR2 YENEEA. The CDR3 loop spans 14 amino acids. Trimming at V came to 5 bases and at J to 6 bases, leaving 6 bases not matched to a gene. Under the authors' procedure: Nucleated cell counts were estimated from reference gene primer amplification. This table comes from immunoSEQ multiplex PCR, and its TCRdb copy is limited to in-frame clones, with some not included. D and trimming come from the DNA, and the V and J calls and clone size come from that table. Here the sample spans 200,000 to 300,000 clones, 87% being singletons. The receptor was isolated from a woman between 45 and 65 years old with acute or convalescent COVID-19. V is TRBV11-3 and J is TRBJ1-2, with 10 positions matching TRBD1. The sample taken for sequencing was peripheral blood. This CDR3 is CASSQDRGRDGYTF. The CDR3 nucleotides read TGTGCCAGCAGCCAAGACAGGGGGCGGGATGGCTACACCTTC. Full variable domain (rest looked up from reference TRBV11-3 and TRBJ1-2): EAGVVQSPRYKIIEKKQPVAFWCNPISGHNTLYWYLQNLGQGPELLIRYENEEAVDDSQLPKDRFSAERLKGVDSTLKIQPAELGDSAVYLCASSQDRGRDGYTFGSGTRLTVV.